A single sample gave rise to the 5 T cell receptor beta chains below, sequenced in a study of CD8+CD57+ T cells in acquired aplastic anemia. Genomic DNA provided the template from which TCR beta VDJ and CDR3 profiles were obtained. TCRdb independently ran MiXCR on the reads; one entry per CDR3 protein. The sample lists about 270,000 distinct CDR3 sequences; approximately 86% were seen once. Sequenced patients had shown CD8+CD57+ cell expansion by flow cytometry. Source material: sorted CD4+, CD8+, or CD8+CD57+ T cells (not recorded which) from PBMCs. The receptor source for this set is a human donor with aplastic anemia.

Concerning this clonotype itself: The CDR3 ends on some other residue instead of the conserved phenylalanine or tryptophan, so this is likely a read error. The limits of the CDR3 on the DNA are not certain, so only TCRdb's listed CDR3 is given. The V and J genes are TRBV2 and TRBJ2-3. Counting both end residues, the CDR3 totals 13 amino acids. Per the germline V gene, CDR1 is SNHLY and CDR2 is FYNNEI. The CDR3 region is CASSFTSTISSSS.

The chain has TRBV7-8 and TRBJ2-6; perhaps TRBD2 as D (6 bases). Per germline, CDR1 SGHVS and CDR2 FQNEAQ. This CDR3 comprises 15 residues. Trimming cost V 0 bases and J 19 bases, with 22 bases left between them. The CDR3 sequence is CASSLAGGPATQYTF. CDR3 nucleotides: TGTGCCAGCAGCTTAGCGGGAGGTCCCGCTACGCAGTATACTTTC.

CDR3 residues: CATRSDGGIHEQFF. The CDR3 nucleotides read TGTGCCACCAGGAGTGACGGGGGGATCCATGAGCAGTTCTTC. The chain links TRBV24-1 to TRBJ2-1, with 7 nucleotides matching TRBD2. The CDR3 has 14 residues. In germline, CDR1 is KGHDR, CDR2 SFDVKD. After removal of 7 bases from V and 8 bases from J, the junction contained 10 bases not matched to a gene.

This chain connects TRBV2 to TRBJ2-5; no clear D gene. Germline V gene data show CDR1 as SNHLY and CDR2 as FYNNEI. Trimming took 6 bases from V and 5 from J, leaving 16 bases between them. There are 14 residues in the CDR3. Here the CDR3 DNA reads TGTGCCAGCAGCCCCCTCACGAGAGTGGAGACCCAGTACTTC. Translating it yields CASSPLTRVETQYF.

Worth noting for this clonotype: The junction does not match germline at one end; this may be a read error. The chain couples TRBV9 to TRBJ2-5, with 8 nucleotides matching TRBD2. The CDR3 consists of 14 residues. CDR1 is SGDLS and CDR2 is YYNGEE in the germline V gene. CDR3 protein: CASSVTSANEKFFF. The CDR3 DNA follows: TGTGCCAGCAGCGTGACTAGCGCGAATGAGAAGTTCTTCTTC.